Listed below are T cell receptor beta chains from one sample, sequenced in a study of identical twins. TCRdb re-derived calls from the 5' RACE reads in MiXCR, one entry per CDR3 protein. The data show about 190,000 distinct CDR3 sequences, around 15% seen once. These data also featured in a second study, about T cells expressing NK-cell markers.

The source material was CD8+ T cells sorted from blood. The origin of the receptors is a woman between 18 and 30 years old in good health. Each CDR3 is given with its conserved first and last residue. The order of the fields is CDR3 protein, CDR3 DNA, clone size, D gene, V gene, J gene. D genes are given only for firm matches. The size field is filled for only some rows; it gives once, few, many or a size class.

CDR3 protein: CASSSGTRSVNEQFF
CDR3 DNA: TGTGCCAGCAGCTCCGGGACTAGGTCAGTTAATGAGCAGTTCTTC
clone size: NA
D gene: TRBD2
V gene: TRBV7-9
J gene: TRBJ2-1

CDR3 protein: CASWGGLVNTEAFF
CDR3 DNA: TGTGCCAGCTGGGGGGGGCTCGTGAACACTGAAGCTTTCTTT
clone size: NA
D gene: NA
V gene: TRBV7-9
J gene: TRBJ1-1

CDR3 protein: CASSFGWGGGNTIYF
CDR3 DNA: TGTGCCAGCAGTTTCGGCTGGGGGGGCGGAAACACCATATATTTT
clone size: NA
D gene: NA
V gene: TRBV12-3/TRBV12-4
J gene: TRBJ1-3

CDR3 protein: CASTAGGLSGLFF
CDR3 DNA: TGTGCCAGTACAGCGGGGGGGCTTTCGGGGCTGTTTTTT
clone size: few
D gene: TRBD2
V gene: TRBV25-1
J gene: TRBJ2-2

CDR3 protein: CASSLRILNEQYF
CDR3 DNA: TGTGCCAGCAGTTTGCGGATATTGAACGAGCAGTACTTC
clone size: once
D gene: NA
V gene: TRBV12-3/TRBV12-4
J gene: TRBJ2-7

CDR3 protein: CSGSRDTQYF
CDR3 DNA: TGCAGTGGGAGCCGGGATACGCAGTATTTT
clone size: few
D gene: NA
V gene: TRBV20-1
J gene: TRBJ2-3

CDR3 protein: CASSLEIAGHYEQYF
CDR3 DNA: TGTGCCAGCAGCTTAGAAATAGCGGGACACTACGAGCAGTACTTC
clone size: NA
D gene: TRBD2
V gene: TRBV11-2
J gene: TRBJ2-7

CDR3 protein: CASSLEQSLTDTQYF
CDR3 DNA: TGTGCCAGCAGCTTAGAACAGTCTCTCACAGATACGCAGTATTTT
clone size: NA
D gene: NA
V gene: TRBV7-9
J gene: TRBJ2-3

CDR3 protein: CAISDISSSNTEAFF
CDR3 DNA: TGTGCCATCAGTGATATCTCCAGTTCAAACACTGAAGCTTTCTTT
clone size: NA
D gene: NA
V gene: TRBV10-3
J gene: TRBJ1-1

CDR3 protein: CASGLPLGVGSPLHF
CDR3 DNA: TGTGCCAGCGGCCTACCTTTGGGAGTGGGCTCACCCCTCCACTTT
clone size: NA
D gene: NA
V gene: TRBV7-2
J gene: TRBJ1-6

CDR3 protein: CASSHLRAEQFF
CDR3 DNA: TGTGCCAGCAGCCACTTACGGGCGGAGCAGTTCTTC
clone size: NA
D gene: NA
V gene: TRBV27
J gene: TRBJ2-1

CDR3 protein: CASRFRTGRTEVFF
CDR3 DNA: TGCGCCAGCAGATTTCGGACAGGGCGGACTGAAGTTTTCTTT
clone size: NA
D gene: TRBD1
V gene: TRBV5-1
J gene: TRBJ1-1

CDR3 protein: CASSLELAGKTDTQYF
CDR3 DNA: TGTGCCAGCAGCTTAGAACTAGCGGGAAAGACAGATACGCAGTATTTT
clone size: NA
D gene: TRBD2
V gene: TRBV7-2
J gene: TRBJ2-3

CDR3 protein: CASSSSQSSGANVLTF
CDR3 DNA: TGTGCCAGCAGCTCTAGTCAGAGCTCTGGGGCCAACGTCCTGACTTTC
clone size: NA
D gene: NA
V gene: TRBV9
J gene: TRBJ2-6

CDR3 protein: CASSPSSYEQYF
CDR3 DNA: TGTGCCAGCAGCCCCTCCTCCTACGAGCAGTACTTC
clone size: many
D gene: NA
V gene: TRBV12-3/TRBV12-4
J gene: TRBJ2-7

CDR3 protein: CSARDDSRPPYEQYF
CDR3 DNA: TGCAGTGCTAGAGACGACAGTCGGCCCCCCTACGAGCAGTACTTC
clone size: NA
D gene: NA
V gene: TRBV20-1
J gene: TRBJ2-7

CDR3 protein: CASSEWDPSPLHF
CDR3 DNA: TGTGCCAGCAGTGAATGGGATCCTTCACCCCTCCACTTT
clone size: many
D gene: NA
V gene: TRBV2
J gene: TRBJ1-6

CDR3 protein: CSVEVGVGELFF
CDR3 DNA: TGCAGCGTTGAAGTGGGCGTCGGGGAGCTGTTTTTT
clone size: NA
D gene: NA
V gene: TRBV29-1
J gene: TRBJ2-2

CDR3 protein: CASSSAGGMGGYTF
CDR3 DNA: TGTGCCAGCAGCTCGGCAGGGGGAATGGGTGGCTACACCTTC
clone size: NA
D gene: TRBD1
V gene: TRBV7-2
J gene: TRBJ1-2

CDR3 protein: CASSSLSQGSGNEQYF
CDR3 DNA: TGTGCCAGCAGCTCCTTGAGCCAGGGGAGCGGGAACGAGCAGTACTTC
clone size: many
D gene: NA
V gene: TRBV5-6
J gene: TRBJ2-7

CDR3 protein: CASRPSGGDKQFF
CDR3 DNA: TGTGCCAGCAGGCCTAGCGGGGGGGACAAGCAGTTCTTC
clone size: NA
D gene: TRBD2
V gene: TRBV2
J gene: TRBJ2-1

CDR3 protein: CASSLRTGELFF
CDR3 DNA: TGTGCCAGCAGTTTAAGGACCGGGGAGCTGTTTTTT
clone size: few
D gene: NA
V gene: TRBV25-1
J gene: TRBJ2-2

CDR3 protein: CCSVGYEQYF
CDR3 DNA: TGCTGTAGCGTTGGGTACGAGCAGTACTTC
clone size: few
D gene: NA
V gene: TRBV20-1
J gene: TRBJ2-7

CDR3 protein: CATSGGGASTDTQYF
CDR3 DNA: TGTGCCACCAGCGGTGGCGGGGCTAGCACAGATACGCAGTATTTT
clone size: NA
D gene: NA
V gene: TRBV15
J gene: TRBJ2-3

CDR3 protein: CASSGGGATDTQYF
CDR3 DNA: TGTGCCAGCAGCGGCGGGGGGGCCACAGATACGCAGTATTTT
clone size: many
D gene: TRBD2
V gene: TRBV6-4
J gene: TRBJ2-3

CDR3 protein: CSARIVLSGSAFYGYTF
CDR3 DNA: TGCAGTGCTAGGATCGTTCTTTCAGGGTCCGCCTTCTATGGCTACACCTTC
clone size: many
D gene: NA
V gene: TRBV20-1
J gene: TRBJ1-2

CDR3 protein: CASSSPTSGNYNEQFF
CDR3 DNA: TGTGCCAGCAGTTCCCCAACTAGCGGGAACTACAATGAGCAGTTCTTC
clone size: many
D gene: TRBD2
V gene: TRBV12-3/TRBV12-4
J gene: TRBJ2-1

CDR3 protein: CASSLEGYSGANVLTF
CDR3 DNA: TGTGCCAGCAGTTTAGAGGGCTATTCCGGGGCCAACGTCCTGACTTTC
clone size: NA
D gene: NA
V gene: TRBV12-3/TRBV12-4
J gene: TRBJ2-6

CDR3 protein: CASSQEWREAPDTQYF
CDR3 DNA: TGTGCCAGCAGCCAAGAGTGGCGGGAGGCCCCGGATACGCAGTATTTT
clone size: NA
D gene: TRBD2
V gene: TRBV14
J gene: TRBJ2-3

CDR3 protein: CASSEGSASYEQYF
CDR3 DNA: TGTGCCAGCAGTGAAGGAAGCGCCTCCTACGAGCAGTACTTC
clone size: NA
D gene: NA
V gene: TRBV25-1
J gene: TRBJ2-7

CDR3 protein: CASSTDVSYEQYF
CDR3 DNA: TGTGCCAGCAGTACCGACGTCTCCTACGAGCAGTACTTC
clone size: NA
D gene: NA
V gene: TRBV12-3/TRBV12-4
J gene: TRBJ2-7

CDR3 protein: CASNTSPGQRVEQYF
CDR3 DNA: TGTGCCAGCAACACGAGTCCGGGACAGAGAGTCGAGCAGTACTTC
clone size: NA
D gene: TRBD1
V gene: TRBV6-1
J gene: TRBJ2-7

CDR3 protein: CSVLEGHNTEAFF
CDR3 DNA: TGCAGCGTCTTAGAGGGGCATAACACTGAAGCTTTCTTT
clone size: NA
D gene: NA
V gene: TRBV29-1
J gene: TRBJ1-1

CDR3 protein: CASSARTGGEQYF
CDR3 DNA: TGTGCCAGCAGCGCCCGGACAGGGGGCGAGCAGTACTTC
clone size: few
D gene: TRBD1
V gene: TRBV9
J gene: TRBJ2-7

CDR3 protein: CASSYPSSSGGVVQYF
CDR3 DNA: TGTGCCAGCAGTTACCCCTCTAGTAGCGGGGGGGTCGTCCAGTACTTC
clone size: NA
D gene: TRBD2
V gene: TRBV6-5
J gene: TRBJ2-5

CDR3 protein: CASSQVAVREVDEQFF
CDR3 DNA: TGCGCCAGCAGCCAAGTAGCGGTCCGCGAGGTGGATGAGCAGTTCTTC
clone size: many
D gene: NA
V gene: TRBV5-1
J gene: TRBJ2-1

CDR3 protein: CASSSTGAEAFF
CDR3 DNA: TGTGCCAGCAGCTCTACAGGGGCTGAAGCTTTCTTT
clone size: NA
D gene: TRBD1
V gene: TRBV7-6
J gene: TRBJ1-1

CDR3 protein: CASSLGSLQFF
CDR3 DNA: TGTGCCAGCAGCTTAGGGAGTTTGCAGTTCTTC
clone size: few
D gene: NA
V gene: TRBV7-9
J gene: TRBJ2-1

CDR3 protein: CASKLQGNLNEQFF
CDR3 DNA: TGTGCCAGCAAACTCCAGGGTAATCTTAATGAGCAGTTCTTC
clone size: NA
D gene: NA
V gene: TRBV6-1
J gene: TRBJ2-1

CDR3 protein: CASSSWTSGGPNEQFF
CDR3 DNA: TGTGCCAGCAGTTCCTGGACTAGCGGGGGCCCCAATGAGCAGTTCTTC
clone size: NA
D gene: TRBD2
V gene: TRBV12-3/TRBV12-4
J gene: TRBJ2-1

CDR3 protein: CASNPMPGDEQYF
CDR3 DNA: TGTGCCAGCAATCCAATGCCGGGGGACGAACAGTACTTC
clone size: NA
D gene: NA
V gene: TRBV12-3/TRBV12-4
J gene: TRBJ2-7

CDR3 protein: CASSLGLDPYEQYF
CDR3 DNA: TGCGCCAGCAGCCTGGGCCTGGATCCCTACGAGCAGTACTTC
clone size: NA
D gene: NA
V gene: TRBV5-1
J gene: TRBJ2-7

CDR3 protein: CASSLSAGPYEQYF
CDR3 DNA: TGTGCCAGCAGCTTATCAGCGGGCCCTTACGAGCAGTACTTC
clone size: few
D gene: NA
V gene: TRBV7-2
J gene: TRBJ2-7

CDR3 protein: CASSFTAGARGEQYF
CDR3 DNA: TGTGCCAGCAGCTTCACAGCGGGGGCCCGCGGAGAGCAGTACTTC
clone size: few
D gene: TRBD2
V gene: TRBV7-2
J gene: TRBJ2-7

CDR3 protein: CASSLNQGYEQYF
CDR3 DNA: TGTGCCAGCAGCTTAAATCAGGGCTACGAGCAGTACTTC
clone size: few
D gene: NA
V gene: TRBV7-7
J gene: TRBJ2-7

CDR3 protein: CASSSQGRTDTQYF
CDR3 DNA: TGTGCCAGCAGCTCACAGGGGAGGACAGATACGCAGTATTTT
clone size: few
D gene: NA
V gene: TRBV11-3
J gene: TRBJ2-3

CDR3 protein: CASSVTAKQNTDTQYF
CDR3 DNA: TGTGCCAGCAGCGTAACGGCTAAACAGAACACAGATACGCAGTATTTT
clone size: few
D gene: NA
V gene: TRBV9
J gene: TRBJ2-3

CDR3 protein: CSVVRASSYEQYF
CDR3 DNA: TGCAGCGTTGTGCGTGCTAGCTCCTACGAGCAGTACTTC
clone size: few
D gene: NA
V gene: TRBV29-1
J gene: TRBJ2-7

CDR3 protein: CSATYNEQFF
CDR3 DNA: TGCAGTGCCACGTACAATGAGCAGTTCTTC
clone size: NA
D gene: NA
V gene: TRBV20-1
J gene: TRBJ2-1

CDR3 protein: CSAPGQGVEPQHF
CDR3 DNA: TGCAGTGCCCCGGGACAGGGTGTTGAGCCCCAGCATTTT
clone size: few
D gene: TRBD1
V gene: TRBV20-1
J gene: TRBJ1-5

CDR3 protein: CASRAGEAGVIMNTEAFF
CDR3 DNA: TGTGCCAGCAGGGCGGGGGAGGCAGGGGTCATCATGAACACTGAAGCTTTCTTT
clone size: few
D gene: NA
V gene: TRBV12-3/TRBV12-4
J gene: TRBJ1-1

CDR3 protein: CASSGRLAGALREETQYF
CDR3 DNA: TGTGCCAGCAGTGGGCGACTAGCGGGAGCGCTTCGGGAGGAGACCCAGTACTTC
clone size: NA
D gene: TRBD2
V gene: TRBV25-1
J gene: TRBJ2-5

CDR3 protein: CASSDFPPDQDTQYF
CDR3 DNA: TGTGCCAGCAGTGATTTTCCCCCGGATCAAGATACGCAGTATTTT
clone size: few
D gene: NA
V gene: TRBV2
J gene: TRBJ2-3

CDR3 protein: CASSPLGGGAFF
CDR3 DNA: TGTGCCAGCAGCCCCCTTGGGGGTGGAGCTTTCTTT
clone size: once
D gene: NA
V gene: TRBV9
J gene: TRBJ1-1

CDR3 protein: CASSLIVGGEDTQYF
CDR3 DNA: TGTGCCAGCAGCTTAATTGTGGGGGGGGAGGATACGCAGTATTTT
clone size: NA
D gene: TRBD2
V gene: TRBV7-3
J gene: TRBJ2-3